The rows below give T cell receptor beta chains drawn from one sample of a study of CD8+ T cells in alopecia areata. The table came from immunoSEQ multiplex PCR; TCRdb's copy has only in-frame clones and leaves some out. The repertoire consists of around 100,000 clones, with 50% to 65% occurring once and the leading ten covering 3% to 4%. This specimen was CD4+ T cells sorted from blood, taken at week 24, from a patient treated with tofacitinib. The receptors were sampled from a human donor with alopecia areata. Both conserved end residues are part of each CDR3. The order of the fields is V gene, clone size, J gene, D gene, CDR3 length, CDR3 protein, CDR3 DNA. D genes are given only for firm matches. The listing skips clone size in some rows; elsewhere it reads once, few, many or a size class.

v_call: TRBV30
clone_size: .
j_call: TRBJ1-4
d_call: .
cdr3_length: 14
cdr3_aa: CAWSVRQGSEKLFF
cdr3_nt: TGTGCCTGGAGTGTTCGGCAGGGGAGTGAAAAACTGTTTTTT

v_call: TRBV5-6
clone_size: .
j_call: TRBJ1-1
d_call: .
cdr3_length: 16
cdr3_aa: CASSLVLYMGYTEAFF
cdr3_nt: TGTGCCAGCAGCTTGGTGCTCTACATGGGGTACACTGAAGCTTTCTTT

v_call: TRBV18
clone_size: .
j_call: TRBJ1-4
d_call: TRBD1
cdr3_length: 15
cdr3_aa: CASSPSDRENEKLFF
cdr3_nt: TGTGCCAGCTCACCGTCGGACAGGGAGAATGAAAAACTGTTCTTT

v_call: TRBV10-3
clone_size: .
j_call: TRBJ1-2
d_call: TRBD1
cdr3_length: 14
cdr3_aa: CATSRGQGGYGYTF
cdr3_nt: TGTGCCACCTCACGGGGACAGGGAGGGTATGGCTACACCTTC

v_call: TRBV9
clone_size: few
j_call: TRBJ2-5
d_call: .
cdr3_length: 15
cdr3_aa: CASSVEGLLGETQYF
cdr3_nt: TGTGCCAGCAGCGTAGAGGGCCTTTTAGGGGAGACCCAGTACTTC

v_call: TRBV10-3
clone_size: .
j_call: TRBJ2-1
d_call: .
cdr3_length: 13
cdr3_aa: CAIRRGLYNEQFF
cdr3_nt: TGTGCCATCAGGCGGGGGCTTTACAATGAGCAGTTCTTC

v_call: TRBV5-4
clone_size: .
j_call: TRBJ2-1
d_call: .
cdr3_length: 17
cdr3_aa: CASSMSRGSAYYNEQFF
cdr3_nt: TGTGCCAGCAGCATGAGCAGGGGTTCGGCGTATTACAATGAGCAGTTCTTC

v_call: TRBV7-3
clone_size: few
j_call: TRBJ2-1
d_call: .
cdr3_length: 15
cdr3_aa: CASSPGGGYNNEQFF
cdr3_nt: TGTGCCAGCAGCCCAGGCGGGGGCTATAACAATGAGCAGTTCTTC

v_call: TRBV20-1
clone_size: .
j_call: TRBJ1-1
d_call: .
cdr3_length: 11
cdr3_aa: CSAPLTVEAFF
cdr3_nt: TGCAGTGCTCCGTTGACCGTCGAAGCTTTCTTT

v_call: TRBV5-6
clone_size: once
j_call: TRBJ1-2
d_call: TRBD1
cdr3_length: 16
cdr3_aa: CASSLSLTGPVYGYTF
cdr3_nt: TGTGCCAGCAGCCTGAGCCTGACAGGGCCCGTCTATGGCTACACCTTC

v_call: TRBV5-1
clone_size: .
j_call: TRBJ2-3
d_call: TRBD1
cdr3_length: 14
cdr3_aa: CASSAGTGLDTQYF
cdr3_nt: TGCGCCAGCAGCGCCGGGACAGGACTGGATACGCAGTATTTT

v_call: TRBV29-1
clone_size: .
j_call: TRBJ2-1
d_call: .
cdr3_length: 16
cdr3_aa: CSAPLWGGGGHNEQFF
cdr3_nt: TGCAGCGCTCCCCTCTGGGGAGGGGGCGGCCACAATGAGCAGTTCTTC

v_call: TRBV6-6
clone_size: few
j_call: TRBJ1-2
d_call: .
cdr3_length: 13
cdr3_aa: CASSSGPRYGYTF
cdr3_nt: TGTGCCAGCAGTTCAGGGCCCCGCTATGGCTACACCTTC